This TCR beta chain was sequenced during a study of T cell clones after liver transplantation. Study background: At least one year of complete immunosuppression withdrawal without enzymes over twice normal defined tolerance. Samples came pre-transplant, pre-randomization before withdrawal, and post-randomization after withdrawal ended.

TCRdb keeps only in-frame clones here, not all; method: immunoSEQ multiplex PCR. This table has 45,000 to 55,000 clones, 65% to 85% appearing once. The specimen comprised CD4+ T cells from blood, sampled before liver transplant. The origin of this receptor is a human donor who received a liver transplant.

The CDR3 coding sequence is TGTGCCAGCAGCGTAGGTGGGACCTCCTACAATGAGCAGTTCTTC. Translation: CASSVGGTSYNEQFF. This chain joins TRBV9 and TRBJ2-1; D is tentatively TRBD1 or TRBD2 (5 bases each). Trimming took 0 bases from V and 0 from J, leaving 7 bases between them. The CDR3 is 15 residues long. Per the germline V gene, CDR1 is SGDLS and CDR2 is YYNGEE.